The table lists the clone carrying this T cell receptor beta chain with many counts. Its antigen is not known. V was pared by 1 base and J by 0 bases, with 10 bases between. The CDR3 extends over 15 amino acids. Germline CDR1 reads SGHTA; CDR2 reads FQGNSA. The data derive from a study of T-cell reconstitution after alpha-beta-depleted transplantation in children. Unique molecular identifiers were incorporated into the prepared TCRbeta library. From the PCR reads, TCRdb called clonotypes with MiXCR, one entry per CDR3 protein. The sample includes 500,000 to 750,000 distinct CDR3 sequences, 27% of them seen just once. General observations from the study: The main origin of T-cell counts and diversity one year after transplant was newly produced T cells. Roughly two months post-transplant, alpha-beta T cells reportedly originated from several hundred graft clones that had expanded. At day 60, the high TCRbeta diversity found in some patients originated from recipient T cells and thymic progenitors that had survived.

This specimen was PBMCs, taken before TCRalphabeta/CD19-depleted stem cell transplant. The chain links TRBV7-2 to TRBJ2-7; D possibly corresponds to TRBD1 (5 bases). The receptor comes from a boy younger than two with Wiskott-Aldrich syndrome, due to receive a stem cell transplant. The CDR3 is CASSLVAGYSYEQYF. CDR3 bases: TGTGCCAGCAGCTTAGTGGCAGGGTACTCCTACGAGCAGTACTTC. Looking up the rest from reference TRBV7-2 and TRBJ2-7 gives the full variable domain: GAGVSQSPSNKVTEKGKDVELRCDPISGHTALYWYRQSLGQGLEFLIYFQGNSAPDKSGLPSDRFSAERTGGSVSTLTIQRTQQEDSAVYLCASSLVAGYSYEQYFGPGTRLTVT.